This T cell receptor beta chain originates from a study of shared clonotypes between healthy human individuals. Per the germline V gene, CDR1 is SGHTA and CDR2 is FQGTGA. V was shortened by 3 bases and J by 3 bases, with 9 bases between the two germline ends. This CDR3 spans 14 amino acids. Authors' methods: Junction-only immunoSEQ data arrived without quality scores, meaning filtering differed. Clones were sequenced by immunoSEQ multiplex PCR, and TCRdb holds only the in-frame ones, with some missing. D and trimming were read from the DNA, whereas the V and J calls and clone size are those reported in that table. Seen here are about 490,000 clones, 79% observed once, and the top ten hold about 12%. As concerns this clone: What it binds is not known.

General study results and limits: Owing to a small donor count, the genetic and exposure-history diversity represented was limited. Sample collection involved blood only; tissue repertoires are likely different.

Without sorting, samples used some 90 million PBMCs for genomic DNA. The sequence was obtained from a woman in her thirties or forties in good health. Some clones in this sample may be carry-over from other donors' samples. The sequencing input was PBMCs. The chain joins TRBV7-3 to TRBJ2-1, with D hard to call. This CDR3 is CASSFAAYYNEQFF. In nucleotides, the CDR3 is TGTGCCAGCAGCTTTGCTGCGTACTACAATGAGCAGTTCTTC. Combining the CDR3 with reference TRBV7-3 and TRBJ2-1 gives the whole variable domain GAGVSQTPSNKVTEKGKYVELRCDPISGHTALYWYRQSLGQGPEFLIYFQGTGAADDSGLPNDRFFAVRPEGSVSTLKIQRTERGDSAVYLCASSFAAYYNEQFFGPGTRLTVL.